The clone carrying this TCR beta chain was counted only a few times. This sample stems from a study of cytomegalovirus exposure and HLA in healthy donors. The CDR3 is made up of 14 amino acids. CDR1 and CDR2 from the germline V gene are SGHRS and YFSETQ. The trim removed 5 bases at V and 0 bases at J, leaving 5 bases unmatched. Vbeta (60) and Jbeta (13) primers were used in the PCR. Only in-frame clones appear in the TCRdb table, and some are missing; sequencing was by immunoSEQ multiplex PCR. The sample lists under 200,000 clones, around 79% seen once, with around 0.69% in the top ten. Input material: PBMCs. The chain is built from TRBV5-1 and TRBJ2-7; the match to TRBD1 covers 7 bases. The receptor was derived from a middle-aged woman in good health and CMV-seronegative. The CDR3 coding sequence is TGCGCCAGCAGTTTCAGACAGGGCTCCTACGAGCAGTACTTC. Its protein is CASSFRQGSYEQYF.